This T cell receptor (beta chain) was captured by sequencing in a study of STAT5B mutations in CD4+ large granular lymphocyte leukemia. Study context: Among healthy controls, a particular HLA allele went with more CDR3 'QG' motifs.

Whole-study results and caveats: 8/27 top patient clones versus 2/35 control clones were TRBV06-family. No patients shared main leukemic clonotypes, though around 25% appeared at low frequency elsewhere.

This was a survey-level run. This table comes from immunoSEQ multiplex PCR, and its TCRdb copy is limited to in-frame clones, with some not included. This table has some 19,000 clones, more than 65% appearing once. The length of the CDR3 is 15 residues. The V and J ends lost 2 bases and 1 base respectively, with 9 bases between them. Germline V gene lookup returns CDR1 LNHDA and CDR2 SQIVND (reference sequence). This clone was seen only once. Its antigen is unknown. Sequencing was done on a sample of CD4+ T cells from blood buffy coats. The sequence came from a human donor in good health. The chain carries TRBV19 and TRBJ1-3, with D possibly matching TRBD1 (6 bases). The CDR3 DNA sequence: TGTGCCAGTAGTATACTACAGGGATCTGGAAACACCATATATTTT. As protein: CASSILQGSGNTIYF.